This is a list of T cell receptor beta chains from one sample in a study of shared clonotypes between healthy human individuals. The data were produced by immunoSEQ multiplex PCR, yet TCRdb's version contains in-frame clones alone and is incomplete. The data contain 100,000 to 120,000 clones, around 71% of them singletons. The specimen was memory CD8+ T cells sorted from blood. The receptors come from a woman in her thirties in good health. The CDR3 runs from the conserved cysteine through the conserved F or W. D genes are given only for firm matches. The size entry is marked missing in some rows and otherwise reads once, few, many or a size class.

12 - TRBJ2-7 - TRBV5-1 TGCGCCAGCAGCTGGGGGGGCTCCGAGCAGTACTTC CASSWGGSEQYF
15 TRBD2 TRBJ2-5 many TRBV4-2 TGTGCCAGCAGCCGAGAGACTAGCGGGTGGGAGACCCAGTACTTC CASSRETSGWETQYF
16 - TRBJ2-5 - TRBV5-5 TGTGCCAGCAGCCTGGAGGTAGCCGGGGGCAGGGAGACCCAGTACTTC CASSLEVAGGRETQYF
15 - TRBJ1-4 few TRBV28 TGTGCCAGCAGTTTATATACGGCAACTAATGAAAAACTGTTTTTT CASSLYTATNEKLFF
15 - TRBJ1-1 many TRBV4-2 TGTGCCAGCAGCCAAGATGGTCCCATAAGATCCGAAGCTTTCTTT CASSQDGPIRSEAFF
13 - TRBJ1-5 few TRBV4-2 TGTGCCAGCAGCCAAGACAGGGCTCAGCCCCAGCATTTT CASSQDRAQPQHF
14 TRBD2 TRBJ2-3 once TRBV27 TGTGCCAGCATGATCCTAGCGGATACAGATACGCAGTATTTT CASMILADTDTQYF
19 - TRBJ2-1 - TRBV4-2 TGTGCCAGCAGCCAAGTCCGGGACCTACCCCTAATAATCTACAATGAGCAGTTCTTC CASSQVRDLPLIIYNEQFF
14 TRBD2 TRBJ2-5 - TRBV29-1 TGCAGCGTTTGTTGCGGCGGGAGGGAGGAGACCCAGTACTTC CSVCCGGREETQYF
14 - TRBJ1-2 few TRBV2 TGTGCCAGCCGGGGCACAGGGTGGGACTATGGCTACACCTTC CASRGTGWDYGYTF
11 - TRBJ1-2 - TRBV10-2 TGCGCCAGCCTGGCCAGCTATGGCTACACCTTC CASLASYGYTF
14 - TRBJ1-5 - TRBV9 TGTGCCAGCAGCGTAGCGGGGGGGGATCAGCCCCAGCATTTT CASSVAGGDQPQHF
13 - TRBJ2-3 - TRBV5-8 TGTGCCAGCAGCTTGGAGGGTTCAGATACGCAGTATTTT CASSLEGSDTQYF
15 - TRBJ2-7 - TRBV11-2 TGTGCCAGCAGCGTGGGACATTCTGGGGGCTACGAGCAGTACTTC CASSVGHSGGYEQYF
14 - TRBJ2-1 - TRBV9 TGTGCCAGCAGCGTAGGGGGGAGGTTCAATGAGCAGTTCTTC CASSVGGRFNEQFF
14 - TRBJ1-4 - TRBV6-5 TGTGCCAGCAGTTACGATTCGGCTAATGAAAAACTGTTTTTT CASSYDSANEKLFF
14 - TRBJ1-1 - TRBV19 TGTGCCAGTAGTATAAAGGTTCTGAACACTGAAGCTTTCTTT CASSIKVLNTEAFF
17 TRBD1 TRBJ1-1 - TRBV18 TGTGCCAGCTCACGGGACAGGGGGCGGAGAATGAACACTGAAGCTTTCTTT CASSRDRGRRMNTEAFF
10 - TRBJ2-1 - TRBV20-1 TGCAGTGCTATCTCCAATGAGCAGTTCTTC CSAISNEQFF
14 - TRBJ2-7 - TRBV27 TGTGCCAGCAGTTTCTCTGGCCCCAGCTACGAGCAGTACTTC CASSFSGPSYEQYF
8 - TRBJ1-1 - TRBV20-1 TGCAGTGCAGCTGAAGCTTTCTTT CSAAEAFF
16 - TRBJ2-1 - TRBV6-1 TGTGCCAGCAGTGAATTATTCGTTAGCTCCTACAATGAGCAGTTCTTC CASSELFVSSYNEQFF
15 - TRBJ1-4 - TRBV16 TGTGCCAGCAGCCCGTGGGGCCCCTCTAATGAAAAACTGTTTTTT CASSPWGPSNEKLFF
15 - TRBJ1-5 - TRBV28 TGTGCCAGCAGTTTAGGGGGGGGGAGCAATCAGCCCCAGCATTTT CASSLGGGSNQPQHF
15 - TRBJ1-6 - TRBV5-1 TGCGCCAGCAGCAAGACAGGCCCCTGGGATTCACCCCTCCACTTT CASSKTGPWDSPLHF
12 - TRBJ1-2 once TRBV28 TGTGCCAGCAGTTTTAGTCTAGGTGGCTACACCTTC CASSFSLGGYTF
16 TRBD1 TRBJ2-7 few TRBV4-1 TGCGCCAGCAGCCAAGCCTACAGGGGCCCCTCCTACGAGCAGTACTTC CASSQAYRGPSYEQYF
23 TRBD2 TRBJ2-1 - TRBV2 TGTGCCAGCACACATCCGGGACAGGGGGCCATGGGACTAGCGGGAGGGCCGTGGAATGAGCAGTTCTTC CASTHPGQGAMGLAGGPWNEQFF
14 - TRBJ2-2 few TRBV28 TGTGCCAGCAGTCCCCGACAGGCCCCCGGGGAGCTGTTTTTT CASSPRQAPGELFF
13 TRBD1 TRBJ1-1 once TRBV7-9 TGTGCCAGCAGCTTTGACAGGGTCACTGAAGCTTTCTTT CASSFDRVTEAFF
15 TRBD1 TRBJ1-5 - TRBV28 TGTGCCAGCAGTCGGAGTGACAGGGACAATCAGCCCCAGCATTTT CASSRSDRDNQPQHF
19 TRBD1 TRBJ1-5 - TRBV7-9 TGTGCCAGCAGCCTAATCCTCGGGACAGGGGGACGTAGCAATCAGCCCCAGCATTTT CASSLILGTGGRSNQPQHF
10 - TRBJ2-1 few TRBV2 TGTGCCAGCAAGGGTAATGAGCAGTTCTTC CASKGNEQFF
18 - TRBJ2-7 - TRBV4-1 TGCGCCAGCAGCCAAGATTGGCCGGGCGGGTTAATTGGGTACGAGCAGTACTTC CASSQDWPGGLIGYEQYF
19 TRBD2 TRBJ2-7 - TRBV28 TGTGCCAGCAGTTTACCCGCGAGGGGTAGCGGGAGGGAGTCCTACGAGCAGTACTTC CASSLPARGSGRESYEQYF
13 - TRBJ2-7 - TRBV5-1 TGCGCCAGCAGCTCCCCAGGACAGTACGAGCAGTACTTC CASSSPGQYEQYF
15 TRBD2 TRBJ2-5 - TRBV7-9 TGTGCCAGCAGCGTGACTAGCGGGAGTGAGGAGACCCAGTACTTC CASSVTSGSEETQYF
16 TRBD1 TRBJ2-7 - TRBV7-2 TGTGCCAGCAGCTTAGAGACAGGGGGCGCGGCCTACGAGCAGTACTTC CASSLETGGAAYEQYF
11 - TRBJ2-5 once TRBV27 TGTGCCAGCAGTGCCCTGGGGACCCAGTACTTC CASSALGTQYF
16 TRBD2 TRBJ2-4 - TRBV2 TGTGCCAGCAGTACCGGACTAGCGGTAGCCAAAAACATTCAGTACTTC CASSTGLAVAKNIQYF
14 TRBD1 TRBJ2-7 once TRBV28 TGTGCCAGCAGTTTCGGGACAGGGTACTACGAGCAGTACTTC CASSFGTGYYEQYF
14 - TRBJ2-7 once TRBV5-1 TGCGCCAGCAGCCCGGCTGGGACTGCCTACGAGCAGTACTTC CASSPAGTAYEQYF
14 - TRBJ1-2 many TRBV6-5 TGTGCCAGCAGTACCTCGGGACACGTCTATGGCTACACCTTC CASSTSGHVYGYTF
12 - TRBJ2-7 - TRBV28 TGTGCCAGCAGGCCGGGGCTCCGCGAGCAGTACTTC CASRPGLREQYF
13 TRBD1 TRBJ2-7 - TRBV5-4 TGTGCCAGCCACATGACAGGGGGACACGAGCAGTACTTC CASHMTGGHEQYF
15 TRBD1 TRBJ1-4 - TRBV7-8 TGTGCCAGCAGCTTGCACAGGGGGCCCAGTGAAAAACTGTTTTTT CASSLHRGPSEKLFF
14 - TRBJ2-7 - TRBV10-3 TGTGCCATCAGTCCGGGACTTGAGACCTACGAGCAGTACTTC CAISPGLETYEQYF
15 TRBD2 TRBJ2-7 - TRBV4-1 TGTGCCAGCAGCCCCGGACTAGCGGGAGTCTACGAGCAGTACTTC CASSPGLAGVYEQYF
13 TRBD2 TRBJ2-4 few TRBV28 TGTGCCAGCAGTAAGCACACCGGGACTAGTACGTACTTC CASSKHTGTSTYF
15 TRBD1 TRBJ1-2 - TRBV5-1 TGCGCCAGCAGCTTGGAGGGGACAGCTAACTATGGCTACACCTTC CASSLEGTANYGYTF